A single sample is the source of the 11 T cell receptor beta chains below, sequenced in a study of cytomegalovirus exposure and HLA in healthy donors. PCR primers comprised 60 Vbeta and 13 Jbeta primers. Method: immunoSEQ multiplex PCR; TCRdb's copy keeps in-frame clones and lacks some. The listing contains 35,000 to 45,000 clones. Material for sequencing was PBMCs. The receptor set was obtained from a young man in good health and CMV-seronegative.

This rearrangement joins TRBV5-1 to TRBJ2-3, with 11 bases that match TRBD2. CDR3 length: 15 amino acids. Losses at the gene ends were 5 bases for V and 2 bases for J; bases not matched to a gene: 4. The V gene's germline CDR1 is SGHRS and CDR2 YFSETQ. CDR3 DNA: TGCGCCAGCAGATTTAGCGGGAGGGCCACAGATACGCAGTATTTT. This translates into CASRFSGRATDTQYF.

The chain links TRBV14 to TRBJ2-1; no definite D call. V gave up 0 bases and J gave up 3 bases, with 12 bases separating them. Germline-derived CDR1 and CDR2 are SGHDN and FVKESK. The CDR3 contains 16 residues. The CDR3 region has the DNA TGTGCCAGCAGCCAAGATAGAATATCCAACTACAATGAGCAGTTCTTC. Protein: CASSQDRISNYNEQFF.

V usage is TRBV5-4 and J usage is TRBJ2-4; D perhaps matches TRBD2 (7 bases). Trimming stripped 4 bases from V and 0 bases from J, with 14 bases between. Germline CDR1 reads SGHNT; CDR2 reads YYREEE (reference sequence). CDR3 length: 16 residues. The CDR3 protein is CASSVGGELAKNIQYF. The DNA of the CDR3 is TGTGCCAGCAGCGTAGGGGGGGAGCTAGCCAAAAACATTCAGTACTTC. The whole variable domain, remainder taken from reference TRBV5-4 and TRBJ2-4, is ETGVTQSPTHLIKTRGQQVTLRCSSQSGHNTVSWYQQALGQGPQFIFQYYREEENGRGNFPPRFSGLQFPNYSSELNVNALELDDSALYLCASSVGGELAKNIQYFGAGTRLSVL.

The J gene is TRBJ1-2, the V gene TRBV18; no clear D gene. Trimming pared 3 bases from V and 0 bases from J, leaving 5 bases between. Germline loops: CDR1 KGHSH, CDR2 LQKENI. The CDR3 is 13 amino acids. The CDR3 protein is CASSPESNYGYTF. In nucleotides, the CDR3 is TGTGCCAGCTCACCGGAGTCTAACTATGGCTACACCTTC.

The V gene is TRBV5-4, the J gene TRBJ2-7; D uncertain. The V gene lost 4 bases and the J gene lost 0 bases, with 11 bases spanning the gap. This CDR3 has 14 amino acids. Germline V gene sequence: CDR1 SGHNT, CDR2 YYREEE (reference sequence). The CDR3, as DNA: TGTGCCAGCAGCCCAGCCGGGTTCTCCTACGAGCAGTACTTC. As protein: CASSPAGFSYEQYF.

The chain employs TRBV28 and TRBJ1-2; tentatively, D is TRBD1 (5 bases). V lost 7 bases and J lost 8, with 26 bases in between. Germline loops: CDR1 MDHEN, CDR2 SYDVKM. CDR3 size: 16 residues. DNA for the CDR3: TGTGCCAGCACCTCGACCTTGGGGACGCGGAGGGAAGGCTACACCTTC. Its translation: CASTSTLGTRREGYTF.

CDR3 nucleotides: TGTGCCAGTAGCGTCCACGGACAGGGGGCCGGCACTTATGGCTACACCTTC. Encoded protein: CASSVHGQGAGTYGYTF. The chain uses TRBV19 and TRBJ1-2, with 11 bases lining up with TRBD1. Germline V gives CDR1 LNHDA, CDR2 SQIVND (reference sequence). The CDR3 is 17 residues long. Trimming at V came to 6 bases and at J to 5 bases, leaving 14 bases not matched to a gene.

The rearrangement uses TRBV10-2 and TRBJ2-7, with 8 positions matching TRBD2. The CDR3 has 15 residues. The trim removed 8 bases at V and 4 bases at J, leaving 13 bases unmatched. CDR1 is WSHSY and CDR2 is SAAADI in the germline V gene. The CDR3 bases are TGCGCCAGCTGTAGCGGGACCGCCTTGTCTTACGAGCAGTACTTC. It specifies CASCSGTALSYEQYF.

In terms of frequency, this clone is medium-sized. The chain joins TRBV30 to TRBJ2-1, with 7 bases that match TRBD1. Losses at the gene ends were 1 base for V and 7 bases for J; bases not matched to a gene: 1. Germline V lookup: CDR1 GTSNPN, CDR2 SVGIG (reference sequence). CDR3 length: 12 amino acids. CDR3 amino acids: CAWSATGNEQFF. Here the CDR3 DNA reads TGTGCCTGGAGTGCGACAGGGAATGAGCAGTTCTTC.

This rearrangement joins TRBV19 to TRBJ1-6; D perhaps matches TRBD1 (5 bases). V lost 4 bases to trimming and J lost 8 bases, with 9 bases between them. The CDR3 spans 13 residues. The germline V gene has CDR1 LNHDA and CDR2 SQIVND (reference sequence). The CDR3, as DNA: TGTGCCAGTAGTAGTCAGGGCTATTCACCCCTCCACTTT. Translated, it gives CASSSQGYSPLHF. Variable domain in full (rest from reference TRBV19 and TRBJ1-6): DGGITQSPKYLFRKEGQNVTLSCEQNLNHDAMYWYRQDPGQGLRLIYYSQIVNDFQKGDIAEGYSVSREKKESFPLTVTSAQKNPTAFYLCASSSQGYSPLHFGNGTRLTVT.

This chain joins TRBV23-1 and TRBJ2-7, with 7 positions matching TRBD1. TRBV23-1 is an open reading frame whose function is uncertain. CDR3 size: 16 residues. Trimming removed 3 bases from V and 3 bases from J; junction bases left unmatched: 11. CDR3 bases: TGCGCCAGCAGTCATTTCGACAGGGAACTATTCTACGAGCAGTACTTC. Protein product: CASSHFDRELFYEQYF.